This T cell receptor beta chain stems from a study of response to subunit inactivated influenza vaccine. V gave up 0 bases and J gave up 2 bases; unmatched junction bases: 8. Germline CDR1 SGHRS, CDR2 YFSETQ. The CDR3 runs to 18 residues. Using its own MiXCR run on the RT-PCR reads, TCRdb lists one record per CDR3 protein. The table shows about 540,000 distinct CDR3 sequences, with 20% to 25% occurring only once. This sample also appeared in a second study, on T cells expressing NK-cell markers. As reported in that work: In generating TCR beta cDNA, 5'RACE template switching with UMIs was used. One of eight sequenced donors was HCMV-seronegative; the other seven were seropositive. Sorting was restricted to alpha-beta TCR T cells by an anti-gamma-delta TCR antibody in several experiments. Dominant NKG2C+ clonotypes were found to form roughly 1.0-7.0% of CD8+ T cells in five to seven donors.

The chain joins TRBV5-1 to TRBJ2-2; TRBD1 aligns across 9 bases. The sample was CD4+ T cells sorted from PBMCs, taken 11 to 12 days after vaccination. The source is a man between 50 and 59 years old who received an inactivated influenza vaccine. This chain's CDR3 is CASSLAPPGQGNTGELFF. In nucleotides, the CDR3 is TGCGCCAGCAGCTTGGCCCCCCCGGGACAGGGAAACACCGGGGAGCTGTTTTTT. The full variable domain, rest sourced from reference TRBV5-1 and TRBJ2-2, is KAGVTQTPRYLIKTRGQQVTLSCSPISGHRSVSWYQQTPGQGLQFLFEYFSETQRNKGNFPGRFSGRQFSNSRSEMNVSTLELGDSALYLCASSLAPPGQGNTGELFFGEGSRLTVL.